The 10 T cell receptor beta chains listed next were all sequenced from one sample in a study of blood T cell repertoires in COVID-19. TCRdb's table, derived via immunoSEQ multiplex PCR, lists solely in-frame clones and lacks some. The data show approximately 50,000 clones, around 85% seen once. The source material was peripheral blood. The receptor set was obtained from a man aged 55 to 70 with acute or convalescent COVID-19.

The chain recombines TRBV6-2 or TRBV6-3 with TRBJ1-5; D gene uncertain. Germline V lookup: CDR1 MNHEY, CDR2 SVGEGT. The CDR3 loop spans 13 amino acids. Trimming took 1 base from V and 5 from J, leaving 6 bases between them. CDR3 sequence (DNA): TGTGCCAGCAGTTACTATGGAGATCAGCCCCAGCATTTT. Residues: CASSYYGDQPQHF.

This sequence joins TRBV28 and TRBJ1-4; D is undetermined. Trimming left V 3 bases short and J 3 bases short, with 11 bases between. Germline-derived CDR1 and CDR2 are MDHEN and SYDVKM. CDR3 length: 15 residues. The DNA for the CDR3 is TGTGCCAGCAGTTTGGTGCGCGCCGCTAATGAAAAACTGTTTTTT. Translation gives CASSLVRAANEKLFF.

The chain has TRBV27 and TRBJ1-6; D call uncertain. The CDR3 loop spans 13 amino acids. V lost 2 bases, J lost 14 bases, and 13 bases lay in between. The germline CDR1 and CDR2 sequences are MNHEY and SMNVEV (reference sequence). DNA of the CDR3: TGTGCCAGCAGTTTACCCGGGGTACCCACCCTCCACTTT. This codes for CASSLPGVPTLHF.

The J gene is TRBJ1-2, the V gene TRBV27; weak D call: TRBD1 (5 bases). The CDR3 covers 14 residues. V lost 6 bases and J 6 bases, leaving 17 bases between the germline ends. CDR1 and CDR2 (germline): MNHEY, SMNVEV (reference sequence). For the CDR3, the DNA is TGTGCCAGCAGACCGGCAGGGAAAACGCATGGCTACACCTTC. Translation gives CASRPAGKTHGYTF.

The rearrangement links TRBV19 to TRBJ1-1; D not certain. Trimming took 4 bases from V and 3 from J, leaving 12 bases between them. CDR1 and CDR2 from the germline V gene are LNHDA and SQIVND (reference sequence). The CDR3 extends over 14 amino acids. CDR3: CASSNRIRDTEAFF. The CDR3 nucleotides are TGTGCCAGTAGTAACCGAATTCGGGACACTGAAGCTTTCTTT.

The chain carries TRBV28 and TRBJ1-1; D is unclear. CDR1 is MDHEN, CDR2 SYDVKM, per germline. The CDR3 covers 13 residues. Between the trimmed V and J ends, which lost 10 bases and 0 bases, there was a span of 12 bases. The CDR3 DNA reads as TGTGCCACCCGGAGGGAAATGAACACTGAAGCTTTCTTT. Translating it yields CATRREMNTEAFF.

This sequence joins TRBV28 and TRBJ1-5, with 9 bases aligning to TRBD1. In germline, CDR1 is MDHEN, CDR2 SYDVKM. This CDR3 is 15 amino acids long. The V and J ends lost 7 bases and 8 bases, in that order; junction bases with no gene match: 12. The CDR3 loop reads CASTLGGQGMKPQHF. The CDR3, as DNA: TGTGCCAGCACCCTGGGGGGACAGGGAATGAAGCCCCAGCATTTT.

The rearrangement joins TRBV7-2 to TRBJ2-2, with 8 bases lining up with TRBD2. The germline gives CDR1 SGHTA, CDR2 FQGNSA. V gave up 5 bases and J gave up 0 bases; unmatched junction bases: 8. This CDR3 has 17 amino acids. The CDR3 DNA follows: TGTGCCAGCAGCCTCTCAGGGACTAGGACGAACACCGGGGAGCTGTTTTTT. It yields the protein CASSLSGTRTNTGELFF.

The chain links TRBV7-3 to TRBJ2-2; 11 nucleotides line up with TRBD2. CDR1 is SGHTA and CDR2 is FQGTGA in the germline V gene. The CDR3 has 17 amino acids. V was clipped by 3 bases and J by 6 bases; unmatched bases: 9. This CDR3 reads CASSFQPTSGRPGELFF. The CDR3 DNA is TGTGCCAGCAGCTTTCAACCTACTAGCGGGAGACCCGGGGAGCTGTTTTTT.

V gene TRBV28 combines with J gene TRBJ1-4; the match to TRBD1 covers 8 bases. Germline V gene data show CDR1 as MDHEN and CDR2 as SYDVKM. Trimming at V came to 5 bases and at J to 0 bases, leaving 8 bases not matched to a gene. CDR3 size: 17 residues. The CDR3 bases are TGTGCCAGCAGTGTCCGGGACAGGCTTGCAACTAATGAAAAACTGTTTTTT. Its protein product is CASSVRDRLATNEKLFF.